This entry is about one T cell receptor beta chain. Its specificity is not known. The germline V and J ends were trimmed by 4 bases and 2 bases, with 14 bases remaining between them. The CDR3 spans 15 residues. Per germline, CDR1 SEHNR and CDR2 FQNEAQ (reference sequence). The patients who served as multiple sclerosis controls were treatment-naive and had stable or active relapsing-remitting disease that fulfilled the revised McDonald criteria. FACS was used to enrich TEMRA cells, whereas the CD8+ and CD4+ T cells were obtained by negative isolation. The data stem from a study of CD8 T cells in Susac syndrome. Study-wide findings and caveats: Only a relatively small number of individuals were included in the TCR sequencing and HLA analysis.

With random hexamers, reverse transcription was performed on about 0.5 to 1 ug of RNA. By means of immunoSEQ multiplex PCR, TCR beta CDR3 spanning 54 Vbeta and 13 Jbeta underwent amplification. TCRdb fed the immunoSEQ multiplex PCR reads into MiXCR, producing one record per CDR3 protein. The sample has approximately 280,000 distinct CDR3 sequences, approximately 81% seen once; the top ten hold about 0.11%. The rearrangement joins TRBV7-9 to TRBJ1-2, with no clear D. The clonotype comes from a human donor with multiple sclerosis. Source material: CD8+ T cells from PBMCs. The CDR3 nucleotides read TGTGCCAGCAGCTCAGATACCGGGTCCAACTATGGCTACACCTTC. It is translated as CASSSDTGSNYGYTF.